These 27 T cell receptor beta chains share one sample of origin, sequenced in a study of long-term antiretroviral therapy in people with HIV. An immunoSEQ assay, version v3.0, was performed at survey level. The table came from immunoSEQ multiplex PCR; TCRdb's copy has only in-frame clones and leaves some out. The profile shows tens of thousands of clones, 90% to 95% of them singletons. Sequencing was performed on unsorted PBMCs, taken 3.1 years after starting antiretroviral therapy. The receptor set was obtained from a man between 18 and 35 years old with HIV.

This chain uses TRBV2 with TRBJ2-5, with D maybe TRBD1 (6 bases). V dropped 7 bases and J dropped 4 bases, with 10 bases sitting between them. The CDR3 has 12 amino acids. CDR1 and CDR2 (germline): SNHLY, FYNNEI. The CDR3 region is CASMGAGETQYF. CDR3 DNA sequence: TGTGCCAGCATGGGGGCCGGAGAGACCCAGTACTTC.

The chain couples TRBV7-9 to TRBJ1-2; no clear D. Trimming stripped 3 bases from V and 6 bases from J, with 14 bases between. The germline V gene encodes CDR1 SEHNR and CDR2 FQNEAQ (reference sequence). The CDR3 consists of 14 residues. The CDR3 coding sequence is TGTGCCAGCAGCTTTTCATTTAAACGGGATGGCTACACCTTC. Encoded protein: CASSFSFKRDGYTF. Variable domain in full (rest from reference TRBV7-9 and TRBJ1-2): DTGVSQNPRHKITKRGQNVTFRCDPISEHNRLYWYRQTLGQGPEFLTYFQNEAQLEKSRLLSDRFSAERPKGSFSTLEIQRTEQGDSAMYLCASSFSFKRDGYTFGSGTRLTVV.

CDR3 protein: CASSFGLNTEAFF. The CDR3 nucleotides read TGTGCCAGCAGTTTTGGACTGAACACTGAAGCTTTCTTT. The chain uses TRBV27 and TRBJ1-1; D remains ambiguous. V lost 3 bases and J 0 bases, leaving 5 bases between the germline ends. Germline V gene sequence: CDR1 MNHEY, CDR2 SMNVEV (reference sequence). CDR3 length: 13 residues.

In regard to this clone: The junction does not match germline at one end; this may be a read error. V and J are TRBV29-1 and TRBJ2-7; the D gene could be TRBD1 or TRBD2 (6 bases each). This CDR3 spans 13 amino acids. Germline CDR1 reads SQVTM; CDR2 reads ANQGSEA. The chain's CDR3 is CSVSEGGPYERYF. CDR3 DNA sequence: TGCAGCGTTTCGGAGGGGGGCCCCTACGAGCGGTACTTC.

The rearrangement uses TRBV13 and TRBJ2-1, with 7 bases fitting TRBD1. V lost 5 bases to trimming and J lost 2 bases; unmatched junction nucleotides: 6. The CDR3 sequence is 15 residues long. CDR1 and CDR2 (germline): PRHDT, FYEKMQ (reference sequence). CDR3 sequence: CASSPSQGPYNEQFF. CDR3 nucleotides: TGTGCCAGCAGCCCCTCACAGGGGCCCTACAATGAGCAGTTCTTC.

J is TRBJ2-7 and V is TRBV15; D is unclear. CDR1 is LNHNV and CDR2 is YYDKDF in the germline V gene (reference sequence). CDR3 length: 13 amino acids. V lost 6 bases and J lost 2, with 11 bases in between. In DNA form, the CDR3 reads TGTGCCACCAGTCCAGGCGACCCCTACGAGCAGTACTTC. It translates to CATSPGDPYEQYF.

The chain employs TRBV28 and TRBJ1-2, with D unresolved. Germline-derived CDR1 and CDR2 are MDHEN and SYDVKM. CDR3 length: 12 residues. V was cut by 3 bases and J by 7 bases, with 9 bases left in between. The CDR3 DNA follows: TGTGCCAGCAGTTTTTCTGAGACTGGCTACACCTTC. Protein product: CASSFSETGYTF.

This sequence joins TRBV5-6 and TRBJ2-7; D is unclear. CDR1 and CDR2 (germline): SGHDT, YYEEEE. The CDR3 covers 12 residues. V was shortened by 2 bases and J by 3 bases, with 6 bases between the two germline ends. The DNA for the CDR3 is TGTGCCAGCAGCTTAGACCACTACGAGCAGTACTTC. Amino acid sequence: CASSLDHYEQYF. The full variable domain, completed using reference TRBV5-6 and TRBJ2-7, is DAGVTQSPTHLIKTRGQQVTLRCSPKSGHDTVSWYQQALGQGPQFIFQYYEEEERQRGNFPDRFSGHQFPNYSSELNVNALLLGDSALYLCASSLDHYEQYFGPGTRLTVT.

CDR3 coding DNA: TGTGCCAGCAGCGCTGGGACAGGGAGGCACGAGCAGTACTTC. It specifies CASSAGTGRHEQYF. The V and J genes are TRBV5-5 and TRBJ2-7; the match to TRBD1 covers 9 bases. The CDR3 consists of 14 residues. Per germline, CDR1 SGHKS and CDR2 YYEKEE (reference sequence). J was trimmed by 5 bases and V by 4 bases; bases with no gene match: 7. Based on the CDR3 plus reference TRBV5-5 and TRBJ2-7, the full variable domain is DAGVTQSPTHLIKTRGQQVTLRCSPISGHKSVSWYQQVLGQGPQFIFQYYEKEERGRGNFPDRFSARQFPNYSSELNVNALLLGDSALYLCASSAGTGRHEQYFGPGTRLTVT.

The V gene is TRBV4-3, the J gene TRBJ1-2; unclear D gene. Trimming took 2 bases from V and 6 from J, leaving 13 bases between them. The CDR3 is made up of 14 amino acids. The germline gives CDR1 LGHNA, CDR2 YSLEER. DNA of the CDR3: TGCGCCAGCAGCCAAAGCACCGGCGGCGATGGCTACACCTTC. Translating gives CASSQSTGGDGYTF.

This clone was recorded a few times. The CDR3 DNA follows: TGTGCCAGCAGGGGCAGTAACTATGGCTACACCTTC. Translated, it gives CASRGSNYGYTF. The V gene is TRBV27, the J gene TRBJ1-2; D remains ambiguous. This CDR3 comprises 12 residues. Germline assignment: CDR1 MNHEY and CDR2 SMNVEV (reference sequence). V gave up 6 bases and J gave up 1 base, with 6 bases separating them.

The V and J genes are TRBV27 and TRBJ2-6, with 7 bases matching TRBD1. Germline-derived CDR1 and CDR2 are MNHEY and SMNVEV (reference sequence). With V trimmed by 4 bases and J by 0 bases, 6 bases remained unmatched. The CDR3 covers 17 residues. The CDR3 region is CASSWDSSVSGANVLTF. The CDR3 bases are TGTGCCAGCAGTTGGGACAGTAGTGTCTCTGGGGCCAACGTCCTGACTTTC.

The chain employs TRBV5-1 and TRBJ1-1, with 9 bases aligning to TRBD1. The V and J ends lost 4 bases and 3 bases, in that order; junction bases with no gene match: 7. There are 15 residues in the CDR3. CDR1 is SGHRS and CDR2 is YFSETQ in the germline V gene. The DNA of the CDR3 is TGCGCCAGCAGCCCGCGGACAGGGGAAGACACTGAAGCTTTCTTT. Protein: CASSPRTGEDTEAFF.

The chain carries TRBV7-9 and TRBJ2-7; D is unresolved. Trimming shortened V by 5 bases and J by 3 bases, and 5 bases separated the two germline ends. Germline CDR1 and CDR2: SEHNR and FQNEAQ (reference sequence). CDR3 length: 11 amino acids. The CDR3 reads CASSPGYEQYF. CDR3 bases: TGTGCCAGCAGCCCGGGCTACGAGCAGTACTTC.

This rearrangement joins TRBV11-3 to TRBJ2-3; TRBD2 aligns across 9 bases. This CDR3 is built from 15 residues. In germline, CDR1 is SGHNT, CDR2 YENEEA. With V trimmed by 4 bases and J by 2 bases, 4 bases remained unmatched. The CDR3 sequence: CASSYLAGDTDTQYF. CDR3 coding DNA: TGTGCCAGCAGCTACTTAGCGGGAGACACAGATACGCAGTATTTT. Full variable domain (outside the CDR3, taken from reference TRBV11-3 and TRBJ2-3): EAGVVQSPRYKIIEKKQPVAFWCNPISGHNTLYWYLQNLGQGPELLIRYENEEAVDDSQLPKDRFSAERLKGVDSTLKIQPAELGDSAVYLCASSYLAGDTDTQYFGPGTRLTVL.

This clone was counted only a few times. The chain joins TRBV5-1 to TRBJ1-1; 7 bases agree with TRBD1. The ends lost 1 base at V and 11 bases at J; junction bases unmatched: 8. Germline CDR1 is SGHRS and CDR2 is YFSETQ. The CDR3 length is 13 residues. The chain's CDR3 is CASSLRQGVRAFF. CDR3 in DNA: TGCGCCAGCAGCTTGAGACAGGGCGTCAGGGCTTTCTTT. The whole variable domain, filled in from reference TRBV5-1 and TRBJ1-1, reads KAGVTQTPRYLIKTRGQQVTLSCSPISGHRSVSWYQQTPGQGLQFLFEYFSETQRNKGNFPGRFSGRQFSNSRSEMNVSTLELGDSALYLCASSLRQGVRAFFGQGTRLTVV.

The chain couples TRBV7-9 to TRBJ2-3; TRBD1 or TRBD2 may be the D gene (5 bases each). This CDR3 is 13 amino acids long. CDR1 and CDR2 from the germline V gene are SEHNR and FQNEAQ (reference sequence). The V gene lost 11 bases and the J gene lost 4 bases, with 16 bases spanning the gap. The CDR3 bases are TGTGCCCTCGGGGCAGGTAACCCAGATACGCAGTATTTT. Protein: CALGAGNPDTQYF.

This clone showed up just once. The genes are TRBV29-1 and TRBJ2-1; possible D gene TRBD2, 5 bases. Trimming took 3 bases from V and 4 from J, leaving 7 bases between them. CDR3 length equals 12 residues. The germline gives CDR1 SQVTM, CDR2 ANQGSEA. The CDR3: CSVEREYNEQFF. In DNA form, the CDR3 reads TGCAGCGTTGAGAGGGAGTACAATGAGCAGTTCTTC.

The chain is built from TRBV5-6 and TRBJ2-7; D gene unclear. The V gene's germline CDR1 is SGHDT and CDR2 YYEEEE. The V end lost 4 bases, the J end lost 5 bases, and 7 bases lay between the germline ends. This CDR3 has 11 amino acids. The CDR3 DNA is TGTGCCAGCAGCCTAGACCACGAGCAGTACTTC. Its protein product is CASSLDHEQYF. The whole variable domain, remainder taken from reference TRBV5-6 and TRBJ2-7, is DAGVTQSPTHLIKTRGQQVTLRCSPKSGHDTVSWYQQALGQGPQFIFQYYEEEERQRGNFPDRFSGHQFPNYSSELNVNALLLGDSALYLCASSLDHEQYFGPGTRLTVT.

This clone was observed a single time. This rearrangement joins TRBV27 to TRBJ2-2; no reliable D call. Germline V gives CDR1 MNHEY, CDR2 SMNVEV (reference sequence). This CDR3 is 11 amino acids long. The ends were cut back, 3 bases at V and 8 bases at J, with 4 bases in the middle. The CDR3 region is CASSFYGELFF. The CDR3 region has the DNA TGTGCCAGCAGTTTTTATGGGGAGCTGTTTTTT.

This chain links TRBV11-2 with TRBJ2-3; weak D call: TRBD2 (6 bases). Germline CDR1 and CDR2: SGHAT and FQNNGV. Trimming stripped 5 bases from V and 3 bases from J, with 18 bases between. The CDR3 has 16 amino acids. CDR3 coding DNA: TGTGCCAGCAGCGCGAAATGGGGGGAAGGGACAGATACGCAGTATTTT. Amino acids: CASSAKWGEGTDTQYF.

The DNA for the CDR3 is TGTGCCAGCAGCCAGGGTCAGAGCTCCTACGAGCAGTACTTC. Protein product: CASSQGQSSYEQYF. V and J are TRBV5-6 and TRBJ2-7; TRBD1 is a possible D gene (5 bases). The CDR3 runs to 14 residues. Germline assignment: CDR1 SGHDT and CDR2 YYEEEE. The V and J ends lost 4 bases and 0 bases respectively, with 11 bases between them.

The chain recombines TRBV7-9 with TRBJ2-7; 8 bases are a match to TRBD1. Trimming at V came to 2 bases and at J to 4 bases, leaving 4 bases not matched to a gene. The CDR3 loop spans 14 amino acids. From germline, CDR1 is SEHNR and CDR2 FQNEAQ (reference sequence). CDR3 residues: CASSLSGTGYEQYF. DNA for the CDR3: TGTGCCAGCAGCTTATCCGGGACAGGTTACGAGCAGTACTTC. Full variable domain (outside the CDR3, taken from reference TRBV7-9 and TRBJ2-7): DTGVSQNPRHKITKRGQNVTFRCDPISEHNRLYWYRQTLGQGPEFLTYFQNEAQLEKSRLLSDRFSAERPKGSFSTLEIQRTEQGDSAMYLCASSLSGTGYEQYFGPGTRLTVT.

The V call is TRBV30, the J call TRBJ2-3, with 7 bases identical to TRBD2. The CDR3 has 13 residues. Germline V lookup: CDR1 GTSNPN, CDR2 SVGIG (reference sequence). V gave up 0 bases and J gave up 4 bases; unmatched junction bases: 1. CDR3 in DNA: TGTGCCTGGAGTGTACTAGCGCCAGATACGCAGTATTTT. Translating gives CAWSVLAPDTQYF.

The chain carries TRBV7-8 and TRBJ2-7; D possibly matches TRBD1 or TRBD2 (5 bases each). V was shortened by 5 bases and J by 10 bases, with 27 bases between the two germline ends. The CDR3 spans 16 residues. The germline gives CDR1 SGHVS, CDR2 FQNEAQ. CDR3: CASSPSQWGFEGSQYF. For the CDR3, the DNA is TGTGCCAGCAGCCCCTCGCAATGGGGGTTCGAGGGGTCCCAGTACTTC.

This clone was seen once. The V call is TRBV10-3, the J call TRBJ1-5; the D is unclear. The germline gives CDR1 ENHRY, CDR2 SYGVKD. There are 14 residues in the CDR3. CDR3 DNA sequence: TGTGCGTCCGACAATAAGGGTTTCGATCAGCCCCAGCATTTT. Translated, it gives CASDNKGFDQPQHF.

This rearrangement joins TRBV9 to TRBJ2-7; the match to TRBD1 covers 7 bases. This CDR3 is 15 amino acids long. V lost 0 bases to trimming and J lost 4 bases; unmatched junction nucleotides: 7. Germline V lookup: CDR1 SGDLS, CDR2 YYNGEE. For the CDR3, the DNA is TGTGCCAGCAGCGTAGGAGGGACAGATACTTACGAGCAGTACTTC. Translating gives CASSVGGTDTYEQYF.